A single sample gave rise to the 14 T cell receptor beta chains below, sequenced in a study of tumor-infiltrating lymphocytes in localized non-small cell lung cancer. The protocol was immunoSEQ multiplex PCR, while the TCRdb copy is restricted to in-frame clones and leaves out a portion. Seen here are 6,900 or so clones, around two thirds observed once, and the top ten hold approximately 6%. Sequenced input: uninvolved lung tissue not adjacent to the tumor. Receptors originate from a human donor with non-small cell lung cancer.

In DNA, the CDR3 is TGTGCCAGTAGTATAGCACAGGGATCTGAAGCTTTCTTT. Amino acid sequence: CASSIAQGSEAFF. The rearrangement links TRBV19 to TRBJ1-1, with D possibly TRBD1 on 6 matching bases. This CDR3 is 13 amino acids long. CDR1 and CDR2 from the germline V gene are LNHDA and SQIVND (reference sequence). Trimming took off 1 base at V and 6 bases at J, with 9 bases between the two ends.

The CDR3, as DNA: TGTGCCAGCAGCCCACCCAAGAACACCGGGGAGCTGTTTTTT. Protein: CASSPPKNTGELFF. The chain uses TRBV28 and TRBJ2-2, with D hard to call. The CDR3 runs 14 residues. Trimming left V 6 bases short and J 1 base short, with 9 bases between. Germline CDR1 reads MDHEN; CDR2 reads SYDVKM.

The rearrangement links TRBV5-4 to TRBJ2-1, with 7 positions matching TRBD2. This CDR3 comprises 15 residues. Germline CDR1 and CDR2: SGHNT and YYREEE (reference sequence). V was pared by 0 bases and J by 3 bases, with 3 bases of the junction left unmatched. CDR3 nucleotide sequence: TGTGCCAGCAGCTTGGGGGAGGGTTACTACAATGAGCAGTTCTTC. This gives the protein CASSLGEGYYNEQFF.

The chain employs TRBV5-1 and TRBJ1-1; D perhaps matches TRBD1 (5 bases). The V and J ends lost 4 bases and 2 bases respectively, with 6 bases between them. The germline CDR1 and CDR2 sequences are SGHRS and YFSETQ. The CDR3 extends over 12 amino acids. The CDR3 DNA sequence: TGCGCCAGCAGCCGGGACAACACTGAAGCTTTCTTT. It specifies CASSRDNTEAFF.

The chain joins TRBV7-3 to TRBJ2-1, with a tentative D call TRBD1 (5 bases). The CDR3 runs to 14 residues. Germline CDR1 SGHTA, CDR2 FQGTGA. Trimming removed 0 bases from V and 5 bases from J, with 8 bases in between. Here the CDR3 reads CASSLTGRDNEQFF. CDR3 DNA sequence: TGTGCCAGCAGCTTAACTGGCAGGGACAATGAGCAGTTCTTC.

The chain joins TRBV7-9 to TRBJ2-2; 11 nucleotides agree with TRBD2. The J segment lost 4 bases and the V segment lost 4 bases, leaving 8 bases of the junction unmatched. This CDR3 comprises 17 residues. The germline V gene has CDR1 SEHNR and CDR2 FQNEAQ (reference sequence). The CDR3 nucleotides read TGTGCCAGCAGCTACCGCAATAGCGGGGGGGCCACCGGGGAGCTGTTTTTT. As protein: CASSYRNSGGATGELFF.

V is TRBV28 and J is TRBJ2-7, with D hard to call. Germline V gives CDR1 MDHEN, CDR2 SYDVKM. The CDR3 length is 14 residues. V was clipped by 4 bases and J by 3 bases, with 13 bases between them. The CDR3 sequence is CASSSSDTLYEQYF. The CDR3 bases are TGTGCCAGCAGTTCCAGCGACACGCTCTACGAGCAGTACTTC.

This sequence joins TRBV13 and TRBJ2-7; D could derive from TRBD1 or TRBD2 (5 bases each). Germline V gene sequence: CDR1 PRHDT, CDR2 FYEKMQ (reference sequence). This CDR3 spans 12 amino acids. V gave up 5 bases and J gave up 4 bases, with 9 bases separating them. CDR3 in amino acids: CASSAGSYEQYF. Here the CDR3 DNA reads TGTGCCAGCAGCGCAGGGAGTTACGAGCAGTACTTC.

The J gene is TRBJ2-7, the V gene TRBV19; D unclear. Trimming took 7 bases from V and 0 from J, leaving 16 bases between them. The CDR3 totals 15 residues. CDR1 and CDR2 from the germline V gene are LNHDA and SQIVND (reference sequence). The CDR3 region is CASTPSGISSYEQYF. CDR3 sequence (DNA): TGTGCCAGTACCCCGAGTGGGATTAGCTCCTACGAGCAGTACTTC.

The chain couples TRBV7-2 to TRBJ2-1; TRBD2 aligns across 13 bases. Looked up from germline, CDR1 is SGHTA and CDR2 is FQGNSA. CDR3 length: 16 amino acids. V dropped 5 bases and J dropped 9; count of bases not matched to a gene: 10. CDR3 residues: CASSPILAGGPGEQFF. In nucleotides, the CDR3 is TGTGCCAGCAGCCCGATACTAGCGGGGGGGCCCGGTGAGCAGTTCTTC.

The chain has TRBV27 and TRBJ1-5; D is ambiguous. The V gene lost 6 bases and the J gene lost 5 bases, with 17 bases spanning the gap. The CDR3 has 15 amino acids. In germline, CDR1 is MNHEY, CDR2 SMNVEV (reference sequence). CDR3 amino acids: CASSPTAQPDQPQHF. The CDR3 bases are TGTGCCAGCAGCCCCACTGCACAGCCCGATCAGCCCCAGCATTTT.

This CDR3 is CASSPPSVAGELFF. In DNA, the CDR3 is TGTGCCAGCTCACCACCCTCGGTGGCCGGGGAGCTGTTTTTT. The chain employs TRBV18 and TRBJ2-2; D gene ambiguous. The CDR3 has 14 amino acids. Germline values: CDR1 KGHSH, CDR2 LQKENI. The V end was cut by 0 bases, the J end by 6 bases, with 8 bases between.

This chain joins TRBV28 and TRBJ1-1; D unclear. CDR3 length equals 12 residues. The V and J ends lost 7 bases and 1 base respectively, with 7 bases between them. Germline-derived CDR1 and CDR2 are MDHEN and SYDVKM. CDR3 DNA: TGTGCCAGCACGGAGGCGAACACTGAAGCTTTCTTT. It encodes CASTEANTEAFF.

This clone was recorded a few times. V and J are TRBV6-1 and TRBJ2-3; 13 bases are shared with TRBD2. CDR3 length: 16 amino acids. The germline CDR1 and CDR2 sequences are MNHNS and SASEGT. With V trimmed by 2 bases and J by 6 bases, 5 bases remained unmatched. CDR3 region: CASSERLAGGWDTQYF. CDR3 in DNA: TGTGCCAGCAGTGAACGACTAGCGGGGGGTTGGGATACGCAGTATTTT.